The 21 T cell receptor beta chains listed next were all sequenced from one sample in a study of siplizumab effects on memory and regulatory T cells. The method was immunoSEQ multiplex PCR; TCRdb's version includes in-frame clones alone and lacks a portion of them. The table lists more than 85,000 clones, just over 90% of them singletons. The material sequenced was CD4+ T cells sorted from blood. All receptors come from a human donor in good health.

The V call is TRBV2, the J call TRBJ2-1; TRBD1 matches at 12 bases. CDR1 is SNHLY, CDR2 FYNNEI, per germline. The CDR3 spans 14 residues. Trimming took 7 bases from V and 8 from J; bases not matched to a gene: 6. The CDR3 DNA reads TGTGCCAGCAAAGGGGACAGGGGGCTCGATGAGCAGTTCTTC. Encoded protein: CASKGDRGLDEQFF. Based on the CDR3 plus reference TRBV2 and TRBJ2-1, the full variable domain is EPEVTQTPSHQVTQMGQEVILRCVPISNHLYFYWYRQILGQKVEFLVSFYNNEISEKSEIFDDQFSVERPDGSNFTLKIRSTKLEDSAMYFCASKGDRGLDEQFFGPGTRLTVL.

This chain connects TRBV27 to TRBJ1-5; TRBD1 aligns across 8 bases. CDR1 is MNHEY, CDR2 SMNVEV, per germline (reference sequence). This CDR3 region has 15 residues. V gave up 3 bases and J gave up 0 bases; unmatched junction bases: 1. For the CDR3, the DNA is TGTGCCAGCAGTTTTGGGACAGGTAGCAATCAGCCCCAGCATTTT. Translation: CASSFGTGSNQPQHF.

In DNA form, the CDR3 reads TGTGCCAGCAGCTTTAGGACTAGCGGGAGAGGGGAGACCCAGTACTTC. It yields the protein CASSFRTSGRGETQYF. J is TRBJ2-5 and V is TRBV7-9, with 13 positions matching TRBD2. Germline trimming cut 3 bases from V and 5 bases from J; bases unmatched to any gene: 6. The germline gives CDR1 SEHNR, CDR2 FQNEAQ (reference sequence). The CDR3 has 16 amino acids.

This rearrangement joins TRBV4-1 to TRBJ1-5; a weak D match, TRBD1 (6 bases). V lost 1 base, J lost 3 bases, and 13 bases lay in between. Germline assignment: CDR1 MGHRA and CDR2 YSYEKL. The CDR3 runs to 16 residues. The CDR3 spells CASSQVKAGANQPQHF. CDR3 nucleotide sequence: TGCGCCAGCAGCCAAGTTAAGGCAGGGGCCAATCAGCCCCAGCATTTT.

The chain combines TRBV7-2 with TRBJ2-3, with TRBD2 identical over 11 bases. The length of the CDR3 is 18 residues. Per the germline V gene, CDR1 is SGHTA and CDR2 is FQGNSA. Trimming at V came to 1 base and at J to 4 bases, leaving 10 bases not matched to a gene. CDR3 region: CASSLGGTSGPTADTQYF. CDR3 sequence (DNA): TGTGCCAGCAGCTTAGGCGGGACTAGCGGCCCCACGGCAGATACGCAGTATTTT.

V and J are TRBV4-1 and TRBJ1-1; no clear D. Per the germline V gene, CDR1 is MGHRA and CDR2 is YSYEKL. Trimming took 0 bases from V and 4 from J, leaving 12 bases between them. The CDR3 contains 15 residues. The CDR3 loop reads CASSQEGSRSTEAFF. DNA for the CDR3: TGCGCCAGCAGCCAAGAAGGCAGCCGGAGCACTGAAGCTTTCTTT.

The chain links TRBV15 to TRBJ1-1; D remains ambiguous. CDR1 and CDR2 from the germline V gene are LNHNV and YYDKDF (reference sequence). The CDR3 length is 14 residues. Between the trimmed V and J ends, which lost 2 bases and 1 base, there was a span of 8 bases. This chain's CDR3 is CATSRSHWNTEAFF. DNA for the CDR3: TGTGCCACCAGCAGATCGCACTGGAACACTGAAGCTTTCTTT.

This clone was observed once. The gene calls are TRBV6-6 and TRBJ2-1, with TRBD2 matching over 8 bases. Germline CDR1 MNHNY, CDR2 SVGAGI (reference sequence). J lost 7 bases, V lost 2 bases, and 7 bases had no gene match. CDR3 size: 15 residues. In nucleotides, the CDR3 is TGTGCCAGCAGTTACGGTCGGGGGGGCCCTAATGAGCAGTTCTTC. Translating it yields CASSYGRGGPNEQFF.

The rearrangement links TRBV9 to TRBJ1-1; D may be TRBD1 (5 bases). CDR1 is SGDLS and CDR2 is YYNGEE in the germline V gene. V shed 4 bases and J shed 4 bases, with 14 bases lying between them. The CDR3 consists of 14 residues. The CDR3 is CASSPIRGGTEAFF. CDR3 DNA: TGTGCCAGCAGCCCCATAAGGGGTGGCACTGAAGCTTTCTTT. Full variable domain (remainder filled in from reference TRBV9 and TRBJ1-1): DSGVTQTPKHLITATGQRVTLRCSPRSGDLSVYWYQQSLDQGLQFLIQYYNGEERAKGNILERFSAQQFPDLHSELNLSSLELGDSALYFCASSPIRGGTEAFFGQGTRLTVV.

The rearrangement uses TRBV4-1 and TRBJ1-2; D unclear. The CDR3 contains 15 residues. Trimming took 5 bases from V and 2 from J, leaving 15 bases between them. Germline V gene lookup returns CDR1 MGHRA and CDR2 YSYEKL. The CDR3 DNA follows: TGCGCCAGCAGCGCCCTCCTTGCGTCCAACTATGGCTACACCTTC. Protein sequence: CASSALLASNYGYTF.

V gene TRBV6-5 combines with J gene TRBJ2-2; D remains unclear. V was trimmed by 2 bases and J by 6 bases, leaving 13 bases between them. CDR1 is MNHEY and CDR2 is SVGAGI in the germline V gene. CDR3 size: 15 residues. The CDR3 coding sequence is TGTGCCAGCAGTTACGGTATATGGATCTCCGGGGAGCTGTTTTTT. Its translation: CASSYGIWISGELFF.

The J gene is TRBJ1-2, the V gene TRBV5-4; no clear D. V dropped 5 bases and J dropped 2 bases, with 16 bases sitting between them. This CDR3 has 15 residues. Germline CDR1 is SGHNT and CDR2 is YYREEE (reference sequence). The CDR3 DNA is TGTGCCAGCAGTTCCAAGACCGCGAGAAACTATGGCTACACCTTC. It codes for CASSSKTARNYGYTF.

The CDR3, as DNA: TGTGCCAGTAGTTTTTCCGGGACTGCGGAGACCCAGTACTTC. Translated: CASSFSGTAETQYF. The chain has TRBV19 and TRBJ2-5, with a possible D match to TRBD2 (6 bases). V was trimmed by 5 bases and J by 5 bases, leaving 15 bases between them. Germline CDR1 LNHDA, CDR2 SQIVND (reference sequence). The CDR3 length is 14 residues. Full variable domain (outside the CDR3, taken from reference TRBV19 and TRBJ2-5): DGGITQSPKYLFRKEGQNVTLSCEQNLNHDAMYWYRQDPGQGLRLIYYSQIVNDFQKGDIAEGYSVSREKKESFPLTVTSAQKNPTAFYLCASSFSGTAETQYFGPGTRLLVL.

The DNA of the CDR3 is TGTGCCAGCAAGGGGACTAATGAAAAACTGTTTTTT. Encoded protein: CASKGTNEKLFF. V is TRBV2 and J is TRBJ1-4, with a possible D match to TRBD1 (5 bases). The V end lost 7 bases, the J end lost 2 bases, and 5 bases lay between the germline ends. This CDR3 has 12 residues. From germline, CDR1 is SNHLY and CDR2 FYNNEI.

This chain connects TRBV7-3 to TRBJ1-1, with D tentatively TRBD1 (5 bases). The CDR3 consists of 15 residues. In germline, CDR1 is SGHTA, CDR2 FQGTGA. The V end lost 0 bases, the J end lost 1 base, and 9 bases lay between the germline ends. Here the CDR3 DNA reads TGTGCCAGCAGCTTAACGGGGGTATCGAACACTGAAGCTTTCTTT. Its translation is CASSLTGVSNTEAFF. Filled out from reference TRBV7-3 and TRBJ1-1, the complete variable domain reads GAGVSQTPSNKVTEKGKYVELRCDPISGHTALYWYRQSLGQGPEFLIYFQGTGAADDSGLPNDRFFAVRPEGSVSTLKIQRTERGDSAVYLCASSLTGVSNTEAFFGQGTRLTVV.

The chain recombines TRBV5-1 with TRBJ2-7; D uncertain. Germline V CDR1 and CDR2: SGHRS, YFSETQ. This CDR3 is 15 amino acids long. V lost 0 bases and J lost 5, with 15 bases in between. The DNA of the CDR3 is TGCGCCAGCAGCTTGGAAGTGAGGAAAATCCACGAGCAGTACTTC. Protein product: CASSLEVRKIHEQYF.

J is TRBJ2-3 and V is TRBV7-9; no definite D call. Germline CDR1 and CDR2: SEHNR and FQNEAQ (reference sequence). This CDR3 has 14 amino acids. The V end was cut by 1 base, the J end by 0 bases, with 5 bases between. CDR3 sequence (DNA): TGTGCCAGCAGCTTAGATACTAGCACAGATACGCAGTATTTT. Translating it yields CASSLDTSTDTQYF. Variable domain in full (rest from reference TRBV7-9 and TRBJ2-3): DTGVSQNPRHKITKRGQNVTFRCDPISEHNRLYWYRQTLGQGPEFLTYFQNEAQLEKSRLLSDRFSAERPKGSFSTLEIQRTEQGDSAMYLCASSLDTSTDTQYFGPGTRLTVL.

V usage is TRBV4-1 and J usage is TRBJ1-2, with D hard to call. Germline values: CDR1 MGHRA, CDR2 YSYEKL. The CDR3 sequence is 14 residues long. Trimming took 4 bases from V and 0 from J, leaving 9 bases between them. CDR3 bases: TGCGCCAGCAGCCCAGACACACCTAACTATGGCTACACCTTC. Translating it yields CASSPDTPNYGYTF.

This chain uses TRBV27 with TRBJ2-2, with TRBD1 as a possible D gene (5 bases). This CDR3 is built from 16 residues. Germline CDR1 reads MNHEY; CDR2 reads SMNVEV (reference sequence). The germline V and J ends were trimmed by 0 bases and 6 bases, with 14 bases remaining between them. The CDR3 sequence is CASSLSAKFRAGELFF. The CDR3 nucleotides are TGTGCCAGCAGTTTATCAGCGAAATTCAGGGCCGGGGAGCTGTTTTTT.

The chain joins TRBV6-6 to TRBJ2-4; 8 positions match TRBD1. The germline V gene encodes CDR1 MNHNY and CDR2 SVGAGI (reference sequence). The CDR3 runs to 16 residues. V trimming: 6 bases; J trimming: 3 bases; junction bases outside the gene matches: 10. CDR3 region: CASSSGQGTGKNIQYF. CDR3 coding DNA: TGTGCCAGCAGCTCCGGACAGGGTACGGGCAAAAACATTCAGTACTTC.

The chain is built from TRBV11-2 and TRBJ2-5, with TRBD1 matching 8 bases. Germline V gene lookup returns CDR1 SGHAT and CDR2 FQNNGV. Germline trimming cut 5 bases from V and 7 bases from J; bases unmatched to any gene: 12. CDR3 length: 15 amino acids. The CDR3, as DNA: TGTGCCAGCAGCCCATCTCCGGGACAGGCTGGGACCCAGTACTTC. Residues: CASSPSPGQAGTQYF.